The T cell receptor (beta chain) described here comes from a study of T cell responses to AZD1222 COVID-19 vaccine. Study overall: Pooled samples include second doses given at about 4 or 12 weeks. Study-level points and caveats: Just a handful of people given AZD1222 tested seropositive at baseline.

In the case of this clone: No antigen is known for it.

This CDR3 region has 15 residues. The V end lost 6 bases, the J end lost 8 bases, and 17 bases lay between the germline ends. Germline CDR1 ENHRY, CDR2 SYGVKD. TCRdb keeps only in-frame clones here, not all; method: immunoSEQ multiplex PCR. The sample lists about 180,000 clones, about 90% occurring once. The sample in question was peripheral blood, obtained on day 0 of AZD1222 vaccination. The source is an adult in good health. The chain has TRBV10-3 and TRBJ1-6; D remains unclear. This chain's CDR3 is CAISWTEKGDSPLHF. The CDR3 DNA sequence: TGTGCCATCAGCTGGACGGAAAAAGGCGATTCACCCCTCCACTTT.